This note documents a single T cell receptor beta chain sequence. Its antigen is undetermined. The data stem from a study of cytomegalovirus exposure and HLA in healthy donors. Findings and limits, study-wide: For cytomegalovirus status, the classifier reportedly gave diagnoses with high specificity and sensitivity. Later on, an analysis tied roughly 17,000 TCR beta sequences to HLA alleles at 0.05 false discovery rate. In vitro, a few CMV-associated chains proved specific for CMV antigens.

Researchers ran the PCR with 60 Vbeta and 13 Jbeta primers. TCRdb's copy holds only in-frame clones and misses some; the assay was immunoSEQ multiplex PCR. Of about 190,000 clones in the sample, roughly 80% are singletons; the top ten hold approximately 3.9%. V shed 4 bases and J shed 0 bases, with 12 bases lying between them. The CDR3 is 15 amino acids. CDR1 and CDR2 from the germline V gene are MNHNY and SVGAGI (reference sequence). The sample taken for sequencing was PBMCs. The origin of this receptor is a man aged 50-60 years in good health and CMV-seronegative. This chain joins TRBV6-6 and TRBJ2-5; D call uncertain. The CDR3 protein is CASSSTSLYQETQYF. The CDR3 DNA reads TGTGCCAGCAGTTCTACCTCTCTGTACCAAGAGACCCAGTACTTC.